This TCR beta chain originates from a study of blood T cell repertoires in COVID-19. About the study: Whether acute or convalescent, the COVID-19 samples came from the United States, Italy and Spain. Sources were T cells, B-cell-depleted T cells, or PBMCs; the material itself was cDNA or gDNA.

The CDR3 contains 16 residues. CDR1 is SGDLS, CDR2 YYNGEE, per germline. V was clipped by 1 base and J by 4 bases, with 14 bases between them. In the original processing: Estimation of nucleated cell counts was performed using reference gene primer amplification. Sequencing was performed with immunoSEQ multiplex PCR; in TCRdb, only in-frame clones are kept and a portion is missing. V, J and clone size derive from that table, while D and trimming were established from the DNA sequence. The sample lists fewer than 250,000 clones, around 90% seen once, with approximately 2.8% in the top ten. The clonotype was recovered from a woman aged 25 to 45 with acute COVID-19. Sequenced sample: PBMCs or T cells enriched from blood (not recorded which). This chain links TRBV9 with TRBJ1-4; D might be TRBD1 (5 bases). The chain's CDR3 is CASSVLGDSLNEKLFF. In DNA, the CDR3 is TGTGCCAGCAGCGTACTCGGCGACAGCCTTAATGAAAAACTGTTTTTT.